These T cell receptor beta chains were read from a single sample in a study of spatial heterogeneity in lung cancer. TCRdb reanalysed the 5' RACE reads using MiXCR and keeps one entry per CDR3 protein. The data show around 1,500 distinct CDR3 sequences, about 10% seen once. The sample here was lung tumor tissue, taken at surgery. The receptors were sampled from a female donor with early-stage non-small cell lung cancer. Both conserved end residues are part of each CDR3. The order of the fields is clone size, D gene, J gene, V gene, CDR3 protein, CDR3 DNA. A D gene is named only where the DNA matches it firmly. Only part of the rows carry a size: once, few, many, or a class if the clone is expanded.

large | - | TRBJ1-4 | TRBV6-5 | CASSYEGATNEKLFF | TGTGCCAGCAGTTACGAGGGAGCAACTAATGAAAAACTGTTTTTT
few | - | TRBJ2-3 | TRBV5-1 | CASSLVLVSRTLATDTQYF | TGCGCCAGCAGCTTGGTCTTAGTTTCTCGGACTCTAGCAACAGATACGCAGTATTTT
- | TRBD2 | TRBJ2-1 | TRBV7-2 | CASSWGGLAADEQFF | TGTGCCAGCAGCTGGGGGGGACTAGCTGCTGATGAGCAGTTCTTC
- | - | TRBJ2-5 | TRBV20-1 | CSARDGSDPQETQYF | TGCAGTGCTAGAGATGGGAGCGACCCCCAAGAGACCCAGTACTTC
large | - | TRBJ2-3 | TRBV12-2 | CASRFGPQRTSYTDTQYF | TGTGCAAGTCGCTTCGGGCCACAACGAACTTCGTACACAGATACGCAGTATTTT
- | TRBD2 | TRBJ2-5 | TRBV28 | CASRNSGTGAWTSGGKTQYF | TGTGCCAGCAGAAACTCCGGGACAGGGGCATGGACTAGCGGGGGCAAGACCCAGTACTTC
many | - | TRBJ1-2 | TRBV18 | CASSPPNDVLNYGYTF | TGTGCCAGCTCACCACCGAACGACGTCCTTAACTATGGCTACACCTTC
medium-sized | - | TRBJ2-7 | TRBV20-1 | CSAIDRAYEQYF | TGCAGTGCAATAGACAGAGCCTACGAGCAGTACTTC
few | - | TRBJ2-2 | TRBV20-1 | CSAPQIANTGELFF | TGCAGTGCCCCCCAGATCGCGAACACCGGGGAGCTGTTTTTT
- | - | TRBJ1-1 | TRBV4-2 | CASSQPDPNTEAFF | TGTGCCAGCAGCCAACCCGACCCGAACACTGAAGCTTTCTTT
few | TRBD2 | TRBJ2-7 | TRBV5-1 | CASSRGGGESYEQYF | TGCGCCAGCAGCAGAGGCGGGGGGGAGTCCTACGAGCAGTACTTC
medium-sized | TRBD1 | TRBJ2-7 | TRBV11-2 | CASSTDRGSHEQYF | TGTGCCAGCAGCACGGACAGGGGATCCCACGAGCAGTACTTC
- | - | TRBJ2-6 | TRBV4-3 | CASSQGSGQTGANVLTF | TGCGCCAGCAGCCAAGGATCAGGACAAACTGGGGCCAACGTCCTGACTTTC